Below are 2 T cell receptor beta chains sequenced from a single sample in a study of vaccination and CD4 T cells after COVID-19. The treatment denotes: 10-day PBMC culture with coronavirus spike peptide pools or control peptides (ViraFEST assay). Researchers used the Oncomine TCR Beta short-read assay to sequence DNA from cultured CD4+ T cells. MiXCR, run by TCRdb on the PCR reads, gives a single entry per CDR3 protein. The sample holds over 14,000 distinct CDR3 sequences, over 25% seen once. The antigens for these receptors are not known. The source was CD4+ T cells from blood, cultured in vitro, collected before SARS-CoV-2 vaccination. The receptors derive from a human donor who received a COVID-19 vaccine.

This chain connects TRBV6-5 to TRBJ2-1, with 12 bases lining up with TRBD2. Germline V gene lookup returns CDR1 MNHEY and CDR2 SVGAGI. The CDR3 runs 15 residues. The V gene end was trimmed by 2 bases and the J gene end by 6 bases; junction bases not matched to a gene: 2. DNA of the CDR3: TGTGCCAGCAGTTACGCTAGCGGGGGGGCCAATGAGCAGTTCTTC. It is translated as CASSYASGGANEQFF.

V usage is TRBV11-3 and J usage is TRBJ2-3; TRBD2 matches at 7 bases. Trimming took 6 bases from V and 2 from J; bases not matched to a gene: 5. The CDR3 loop spans 14 amino acids. CDR1 and CDR2 from the germline V gene are SGHNT and YENEEA. The CDR3 DNA reads as TGTGCCAGCAGTCGCGGGGGAAACACAGATACGCAGTATTTT. Its translation is CASSRGGNTDTQYF.